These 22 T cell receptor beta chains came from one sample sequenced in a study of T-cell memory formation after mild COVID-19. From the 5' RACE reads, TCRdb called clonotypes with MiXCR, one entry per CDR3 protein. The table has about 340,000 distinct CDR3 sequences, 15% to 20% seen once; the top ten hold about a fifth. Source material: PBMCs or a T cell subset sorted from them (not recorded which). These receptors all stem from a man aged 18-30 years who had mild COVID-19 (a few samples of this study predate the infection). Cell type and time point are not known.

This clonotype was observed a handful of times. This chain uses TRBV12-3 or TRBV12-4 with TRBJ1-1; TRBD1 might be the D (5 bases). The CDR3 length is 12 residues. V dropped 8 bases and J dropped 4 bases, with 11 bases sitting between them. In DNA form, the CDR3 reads TGTGCCAGCGGCAGGGCGGCCACTGAAGCTTTCTTT. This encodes CASGRAATEAFF.

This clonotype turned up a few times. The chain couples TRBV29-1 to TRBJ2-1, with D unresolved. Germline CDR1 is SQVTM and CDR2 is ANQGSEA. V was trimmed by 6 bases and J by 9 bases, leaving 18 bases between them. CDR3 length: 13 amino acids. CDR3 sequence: CSVGLKGFGEQFF. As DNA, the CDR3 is TGCAGCGTCGGCCTGAAGGGTTTTGGTGAGCAGTTCTTC.

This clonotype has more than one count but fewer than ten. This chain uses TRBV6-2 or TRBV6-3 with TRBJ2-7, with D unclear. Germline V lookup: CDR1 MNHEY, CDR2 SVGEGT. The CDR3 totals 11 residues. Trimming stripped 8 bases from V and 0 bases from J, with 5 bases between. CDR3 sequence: CASGYSYEQYV. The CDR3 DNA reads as TGTGCCAGCGGCTACTCCTACGAGCAGTACGTC.

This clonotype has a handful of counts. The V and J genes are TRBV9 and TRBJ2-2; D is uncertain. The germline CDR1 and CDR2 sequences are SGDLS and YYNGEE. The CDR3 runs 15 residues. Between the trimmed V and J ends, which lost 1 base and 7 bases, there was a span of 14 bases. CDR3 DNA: TGTGCCAGCAGCGTAAGATCTGCCCCAGGCGGGGAGCTGTTTTTT. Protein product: CASSVRSAPGGELFF.

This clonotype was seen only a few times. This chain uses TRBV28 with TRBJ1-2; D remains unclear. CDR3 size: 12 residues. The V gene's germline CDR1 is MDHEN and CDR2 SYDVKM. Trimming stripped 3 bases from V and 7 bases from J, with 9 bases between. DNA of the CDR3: TGTGCCAGCAGTTTTCGAGGTTCTGGCTACACCTTC. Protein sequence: CASSFRGSGYTF.

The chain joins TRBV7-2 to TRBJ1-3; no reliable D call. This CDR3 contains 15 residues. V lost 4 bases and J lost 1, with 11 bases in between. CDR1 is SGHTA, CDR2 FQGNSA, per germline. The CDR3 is CASSSSLGSGNTIYF. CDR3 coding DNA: TGTGCCAGCAGCTCATCCCTGGGGTCTGGAAACACCATATATTTT.

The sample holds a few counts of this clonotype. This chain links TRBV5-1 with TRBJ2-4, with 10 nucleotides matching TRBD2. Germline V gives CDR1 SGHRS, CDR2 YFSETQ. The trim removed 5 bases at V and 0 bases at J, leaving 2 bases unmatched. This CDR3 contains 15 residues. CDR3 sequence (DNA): TGCGCCAGCAGGTCTAGCGGGGGAGCCAAAAACATTCAGTACTTC. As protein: CASRSSGGAKNIQYF.

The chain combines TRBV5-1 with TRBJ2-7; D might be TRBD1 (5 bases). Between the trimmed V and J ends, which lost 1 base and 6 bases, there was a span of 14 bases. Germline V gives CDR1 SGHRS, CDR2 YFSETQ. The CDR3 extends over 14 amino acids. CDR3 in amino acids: CASSLRRGLVEQYF. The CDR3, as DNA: TGCGCCAGCAGCTTGAGAAGGGGCCTTGTCGAGCAGTACTTC.

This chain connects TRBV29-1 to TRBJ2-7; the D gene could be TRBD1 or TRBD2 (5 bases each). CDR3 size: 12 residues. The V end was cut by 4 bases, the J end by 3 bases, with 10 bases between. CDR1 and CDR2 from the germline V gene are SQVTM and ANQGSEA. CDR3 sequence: CSVVAGSYEQYF. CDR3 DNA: TGCAGCGTTGTTGCAGGGAGCTACGAGCAGTACTTC.

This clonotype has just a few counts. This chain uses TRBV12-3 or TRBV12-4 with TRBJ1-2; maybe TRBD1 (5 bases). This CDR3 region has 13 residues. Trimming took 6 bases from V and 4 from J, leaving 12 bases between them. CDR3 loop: CASRGPGPYGYTF. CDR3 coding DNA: TGTGCCAGCAGAGGACCGGGACCCTATGGCTACACCTTC.

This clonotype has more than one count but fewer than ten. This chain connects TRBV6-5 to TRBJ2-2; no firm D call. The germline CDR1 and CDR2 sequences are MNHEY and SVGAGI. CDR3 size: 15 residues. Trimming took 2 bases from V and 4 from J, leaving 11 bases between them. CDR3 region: CASSYDPARTGELFF. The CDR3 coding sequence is TGTGCCAGCAGTTACGATCCAGCCCGCACCGGGGAGCTGTTTTTT.

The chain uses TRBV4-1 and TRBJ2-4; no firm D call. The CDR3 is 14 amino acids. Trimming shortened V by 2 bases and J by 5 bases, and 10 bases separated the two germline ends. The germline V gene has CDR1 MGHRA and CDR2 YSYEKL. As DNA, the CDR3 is TGCGCCAGCAGCCAAACCGGCGGCCAAAACATTCAGTACTTC. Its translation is CASSQTGGQNIQYF.

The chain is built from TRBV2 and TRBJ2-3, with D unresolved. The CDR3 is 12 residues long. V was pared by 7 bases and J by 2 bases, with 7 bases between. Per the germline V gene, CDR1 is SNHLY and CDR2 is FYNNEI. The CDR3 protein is CASKTFTDTQYF. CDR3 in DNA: TGTGCCAGCAAGACGTTCACAGATACGCAGTATTTT. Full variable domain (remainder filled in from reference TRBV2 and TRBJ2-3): EPEVTQTPSHQVTQMGQEVILRCVPISNHLYFYWYRQILGQKVEFLVSFYNNEISEKSEIFDDQFSVERPDGSNFTLKIRSTKLEDSAMYFCASKTFTDTQYFGPGTRLTVL.

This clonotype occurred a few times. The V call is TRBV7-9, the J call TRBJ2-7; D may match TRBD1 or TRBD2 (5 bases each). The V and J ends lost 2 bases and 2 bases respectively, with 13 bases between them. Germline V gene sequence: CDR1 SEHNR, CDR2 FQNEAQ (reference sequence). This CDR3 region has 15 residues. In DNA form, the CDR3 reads TGTGCCAGCAGCTTATCGGGACGGGGAACCTACGAGCAGTACTTC. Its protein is CASSLSGRGTYEQYF.

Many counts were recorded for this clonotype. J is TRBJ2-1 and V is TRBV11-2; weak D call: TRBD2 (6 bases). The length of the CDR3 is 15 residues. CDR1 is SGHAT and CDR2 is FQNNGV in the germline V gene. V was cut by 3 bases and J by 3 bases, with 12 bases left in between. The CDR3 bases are TGTGCCAGCAGCTTTACTAGCTCTCGCTACAATGAGCAGTTCTTC. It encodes CASSFTSSRYNEQFF.

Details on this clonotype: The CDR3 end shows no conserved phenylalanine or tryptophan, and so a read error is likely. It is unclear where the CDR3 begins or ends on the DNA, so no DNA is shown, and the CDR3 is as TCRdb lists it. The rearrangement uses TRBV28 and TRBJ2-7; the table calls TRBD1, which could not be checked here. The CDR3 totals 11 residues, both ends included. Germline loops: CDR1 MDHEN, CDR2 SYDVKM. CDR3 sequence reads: CASSLGTGRFL.

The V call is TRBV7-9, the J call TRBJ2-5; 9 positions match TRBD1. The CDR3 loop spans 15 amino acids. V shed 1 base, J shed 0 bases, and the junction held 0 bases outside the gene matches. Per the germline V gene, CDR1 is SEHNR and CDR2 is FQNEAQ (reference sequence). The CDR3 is CASSLGDRDQETQYF. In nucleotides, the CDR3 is TGTGCCAGCAGCTTAGGGGACAGGGACCAAGAGACCCAGTACTTC.

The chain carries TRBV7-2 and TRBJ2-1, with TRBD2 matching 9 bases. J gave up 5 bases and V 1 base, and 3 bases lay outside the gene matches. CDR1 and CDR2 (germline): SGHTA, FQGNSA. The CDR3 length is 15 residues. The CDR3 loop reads CASSLERGVHNEQFF. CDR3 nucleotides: TGTGCCAGCAGCTTAGAGCGGGGGGTGCACAATGAGCAGTTCTTC. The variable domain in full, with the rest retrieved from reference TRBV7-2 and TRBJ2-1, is GAGVSQSPSNKVTEKGKDVELRCDPISGHTALYWYRQSLGQGLEFLIYFQGNSAPDKSGLPSDRFSAERTGGSVSTLTIQRTQQEDSAVYLCASSLERGVHNEQFFGPGTRLTVL.

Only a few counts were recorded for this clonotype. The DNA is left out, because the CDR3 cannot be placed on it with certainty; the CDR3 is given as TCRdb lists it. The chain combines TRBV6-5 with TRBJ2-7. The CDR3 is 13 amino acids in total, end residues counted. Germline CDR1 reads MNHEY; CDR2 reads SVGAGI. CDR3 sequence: CASSYLCAYEQYV.

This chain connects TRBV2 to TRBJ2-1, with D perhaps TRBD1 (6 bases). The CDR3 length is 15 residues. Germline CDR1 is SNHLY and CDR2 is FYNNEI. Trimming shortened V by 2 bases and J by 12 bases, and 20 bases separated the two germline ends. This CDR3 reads CASSERSAGAFRQFF. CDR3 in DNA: TGTGCCAGCAGTGAAAGGTCGGCAGGGGCCTTCAGGCAGTTCTTC.

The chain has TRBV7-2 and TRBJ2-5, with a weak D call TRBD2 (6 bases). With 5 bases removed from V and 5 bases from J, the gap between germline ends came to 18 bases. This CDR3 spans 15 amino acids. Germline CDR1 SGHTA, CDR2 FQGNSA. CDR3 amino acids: CASSHSPSAGETQYF. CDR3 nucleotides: TGTGCCAGCAGCCACTCCCCGTCCGCGGGGGAGACCCAGTACTTC.

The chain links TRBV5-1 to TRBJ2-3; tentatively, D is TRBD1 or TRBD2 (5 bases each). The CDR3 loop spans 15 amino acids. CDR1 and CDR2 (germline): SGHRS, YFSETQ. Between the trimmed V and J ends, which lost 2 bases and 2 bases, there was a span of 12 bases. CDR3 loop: CASSFAGGATDTQYF. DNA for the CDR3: TGCGCCAGCAGCTTTGCGGGTGGGGCCACAGATACGCAGTATTTT.